This T cell receptor (beta chain) was recorded in a study of shared clonotypes between healthy human individuals. The study separated CD4+ cells into CD45RA+ naive and CD45RA-negative memory subsets. Method: immunoSEQ multiplex PCR; TCRdb's copy keeps in-frame clones and lacks some. The sample has about 2.4 million clones, approximately 93% seen once. V shed 0 bases and J shed 6 bases, with 5 bases lying between them. Germline assignment: CDR1 SGHTA and CDR2 FQGTGA. This CDR3 is 13 amino acids long. Sequencing was done on a sample of naive CD4+ T cells from PBMCs. Subset indicated: CD45RA+ positively selected. V usage is TRBV7-3 and J usage is TRBJ2-2; D unclear. This sequence originates from a man between 18 and 35 years old in good health. Some clones in this sample may be carry-over from other donors' samples. CDR3 amino acids: CASSLTVPGELFF. The CDR3 region has the DNA TGTGCCAGCAGCTTAACGGTGCCCGGGGAGCTGTTTTTT.